The T cell receptor (beta chain) described here comes from a study of molecular identifiers for immune sequencing clone quantification. Study-wide points: Spiked Jurkat TCR RNA equivalent to one cell was reportedly detectable in about 900,000 naive cells.

Previously described methods and listed TCR primers produced bulk TCR libraries. TCRdb reanalysed the PCR reads using MiXCR and keeps one entry per CDR3 protein. Counted here are about 510,000 distinct CDR3 sequences, roughly 26% occurring once; the ten biggest clones make up under 0.85%. Regarding this clonotype: Its antigen is as yet unknown.

The CDR3 is 16 residues long. CDR1 and CDR2 from the germline V gene are LGHNA and YNFKEQ. The V and J ends lost 0 bases and 7 bases respectively, with 16 bases between them. The J gene is TRBJ1-5, the V gene TRBV4-2; no definite D call. Sequenced material: naive CD8+ T cells from blood, with Jurkat cell RNA spiked in. The subset: FACS-sorted CD8+CD4-CCR7+CD45RA+ naive T cells. The receptor was isolated from a human donor in good health. Some libraries in this study had Jurkat cell RNA spiked in. In DNA, the CDR3 is TGTGCCAGCAGCCAAGATTTCACGGGTGGGATGCAGCCCCAGCATTTT. Protein sequence: CASSQDFTGGMQPQHF.